The next 23 T cell receptor beta chains were all read from a single sample in a study of regulatory T cells in long-lasting Graves disease. Specified time point: newly diagnosed GD, antithyroid drugs for less than 3 months. TCR sequences were obtained from RNA taken from PBMCs. Building of the TCR beta libraries involved iRepertoire HTBI primers and Arm-PCR of CDR3 regions. MiXCR, run by TCRdb on the multiplex PCR reads, gives a single entry per CDR3 protein. In the table there are roughly 420,000 distinct CDR3 sequences, roughly 15% of which are singletons. This sample also appeared in a second study, on T cells in Graves' hyperthyroidism and ophthalmopathy.

The input for sequencing was peripheral blood mononuclear cells (PBMCs), taken at new diagnosis, from a patient treated with antithyroid drugs. The receptors derive from a woman aged 50 to 65 with Graves disease.

This clonotype was picked up a small number of times. The J gene is TRBJ2-1, the V gene TRBV27; 9 bases are shared with TRBD1. J gave up 3 bases and V 6 bases, and 6 bases lay outside the gene matches. Germline CDR1 MNHEY, CDR2 SMNVEV (reference sequence). The CDR3 is 15 amino acids. CDR3 nucleotides: TGTGCCAGCAGGGACGGGACAGGGAACTACAATGAGCAGTTCTTC. Encoded protein: CASRDGTGNYNEQFF.

This clonotype was counted many times. The chain joins TRBV20-1 to TRBJ2-1; unclear D gene. This CDR3 is 15 amino acids long. V lost 5 bases to trimming and J lost 4 bases, with 18 bases between them. The germline CDR1 and CDR2 sequences are DFQATT and SNEGSKA (reference sequence). The CDR3 sequence: CSAPSQQHRYNEQFF. CDR3 nucleotides: TGCAGTGCTCCCAGCCAGCAGCATCGATACAATGAGCAGTTCTTC.

The rearrangement links TRBV20-1 to TRBJ2-7; 10 bases fit TRBD1. The CDR3 covers 16 residues. The V segment lost 1 base and the J segment 3 bases; nucleotides outside the gene matches: 9. The germline V gene encodes CDR1 DFQATT and CDR2 SNEGSKA (reference sequence). CDR3 coding DNA: TGCAGTGCTAGAGGCCTATATTGGACAGGGGGCTACGAGCAGTACTTC. Amino acid sequence: CSARGLYWTGGYEQYF.

The chain employs TRBV5-8 and TRBJ2-7; D is possibly TRBD1 (5 bases). Trimming took 4 bases from V and 2 from J, leaving 19 bases between them. CDR1 and CDR2 (germline): SGHTS, YDEGEE. The CDR3 covers 16 residues. The DNA for the CDR3 is TGTGCCAGCAGCCCTTCCCAGGGAATCAGAGCCTACGAGCAGTACTTC. It yields the protein CASSPSQGIRAYEQYF.

Of note for this clonotype: A far larger clone is one base from this, pointing to a likely read error. V gene TRBV11-2 combines with J gene TRBJ2-7; 9 positions match TRBD1. The CDR3 covers 16 residues. Germline CDR1 reads SGHAT; CDR2 reads FQNNGV. Trimming removed 4 bases from V and 5 bases from J; junction bases left unmatched: 12. The CDR3 sequence: CASSSTPGQGDHEQYF. The CDR3 bases are TGTGCCAGCAGCTCCACACCGGGACAGGGTGACCACGAGCAGTACTTC.

This rearrangement joins TRBV10-2 to TRBJ2-3; 14 positions match TRBD2. CDR3 length: 21 amino acids. From germline, CDR1 is WSHSY and CDR2 SAAADI. Germline trimming cut 6 bases from V and 2 bases from J; bases unmatched to any gene: 19. CDR3 coding DNA: TGCGCCAGCAGCGGCCACCCCCGGACTAGCGGGAGGCCCGGGGACACAGATACGCAGTATTTT. Protein: CASSGHPRTSGRPGDTDTQYF.

This clonotype occurred many times. The rearrangement joins TRBV20-1 to TRBJ2-3, with TRBD1 matching 8 bases. The CDR3 contains 14 residues. Per the germline V gene, CDR1 is DFQATT and CDR2 is SNEGSKA (reference sequence). V lost 5 bases and J lost 2; bases outside the gene matches: 6. CDR3 DNA: TGCAGTGCTGAGTGGGACAGGTACACAGATACGCAGTATTTT. Encoded protein: CSAEWDRYTDTQYF.

This clonotype showed up just a few times. V usage is TRBV27 and J usage is TRBJ2-1; 12 bases line up with TRBD2. The CDR3 is 17 amino acids. Looked up from germline, CDR1 is MNHEY and CDR2 is SMNVEV (reference sequence). V shed 5 bases and J 4 bases; nucleotides not matched to a gene: 9. CDR3 sequence: CASSLKLAGGAYNEQFF. The CDR3 DNA reads as TGTGCCAGCAGTCTTAAACTAGCGGGAGGTGCTTACAATGAGCAGTTCTTC.

This rearrangement joins TRBV30 to TRBJ2-3; possible D gene TRBD2, 5 bases. The CDR3 is 11 residues long. CDR1 is GTSNPN and CDR2 is SVGIG in the germline V gene (reference sequence). Trimming pared 2 bases from V and 12 bases from J, leaving 12 bases between. CDR3 nucleotides: TGTGCCTGGAGTTCGGAGAGCGGACAGTATTTT. This gives the protein CAWSSESGQYF. Supplemented by reference TRBV30 and TRBJ2-3, the full variable domain reads SQTIHQWPATLVQPVGSPLSLECTVEGTSNPNLYWYRQAAGRGLQLLFYSVGIGQISSEVPQNLSASRPQDRQFILSSKKLLLSDSGFYLCAWSSESGQYFGPGTRLTVL.

This clonotype was observed at least ten times. This rearrangement joins TRBV28 to TRBJ1-1, with 10 nucleotides matching TRBD1. Germline trimming cut 8 bases from V and 3 bases from J; bases unmatched to any gene: 12. The length of the CDR3 is 16 residues. Per the germline V gene, CDR1 is MDHEN and CDR2 is SYDVKM. The CDR3 coding sequence is TGTGCCAGCCGAGACCGGGACAGGGGAGTCTACACTGAAGCTTTCTTT. This codes for CASRDRDRGVYTEAFF.

This clonotype was seen repeatedly, ten times or more. V usage is TRBV6-1 and J usage is TRBJ2-1; D perhaps matches TRBD1 (7 bases). Germline CDR1 reads MNHNS; CDR2 reads SASEGT. This CDR3 is 15 amino acids long. V was pared by 6 bases and J by 2 bases, with 14 bases between. The CDR3 DNA sequence: TGTGCCAGCAGGACCAGCAGGGGGGCCTACAATGAGCAGTTCTTC. Translating gives CASRTSRGAYNEQFF.

This clonotype came up many times. The chain links TRBV3-1 to TRBJ1-2; no definite D call. This CDR3 contains 15 residues. Trimming removed 1 base at V and 4 bases at J, with 13 bases between. The germline V gene has CDR1 LGHDT and CDR2 YNNKEL (reference sequence). CDR3 region: CASSQAAGLSYGYTF. As DNA, the CDR3 is TGTGCCAGCAGCCAAGCTGCAGGTTTGAGCTATGGCTACACCTTC.

This clonotype was observed many times. The V gene is TRBV5-1, the J gene TRBJ2-3; D is uncertain. Germline V gene lookup returns CDR1 SGHRS and CDR2 YFSETQ. The CDR3 covers 15 residues. Trimming took 0 bases from V and 3 from J, leaving 11 bases between them. CDR3 residues: CASSLDEFLTDTQYF. The CDR3 DNA reads as TGCGCCAGCAGCTTGGACGAGTTTCTGACAGATACGCAGTATTTT.

V gene TRBV4-1 combines with J gene TRBJ1-5, with D unclear. V was cut by 2 bases and J by 9 bases, with 11 bases left in between. The CDR3 spans 13 residues. Germline V gene sequence: CDR1 MGHRA, CDR2 YSYEKL. The CDR3 loop is CASSQLGLGPQHF. As DNA, the CDR3 is TGCGCCAGCAGCCAACTCGGACTGGGGCCCCAGCATTTT.

Note on this clonotype: Mismatch with germline at one junction end may stem from a read error. V usage is TRBV19 and J usage is TRBJ1-1; the D is unclear. Germline CDR1 is LNHDA and CDR2 is SQIVND (reference sequence). CDR3 length: 14 residues. The CDR3 DNA follows: TGTGCCAGTAGTCCCATCGACAAGAACACTGAAGCTCTCTTT. It translates to CASSPIDKNTEALF. The variable domain in full, with the rest retrieved from reference TRBV19 and TRBJ1-1, is DGGITQSPKYLFRKEGQNVTLSCEQNLNHDAMYWYRQDPGQGLRLIYYSQIVNDFQKGDIAEGYSVSREKKESFPLTVTSAQKNPTAFYLCASSPIDKNTEALFGQGTRLTVV.

There are many counts of this clonotype. The chain joins TRBV7-8 to TRBJ2-3; no clear D. This CDR3 is built from 14 residues. Germline CDR1 is SGHVS and CDR2 is FQNEAQ. The V and J ends lost 1 base and 2 bases respectively, with 7 bases between them. This CDR3 reads CASSLGHNTDTQYF. DNA of the CDR3: TGTGCCAGCAGCTTAGGACACAACACAGATACGCAGTATTTT.

The table lists this clonotype with many counts. The gene calls are TRBV6-5 and TRBJ1-2; 8 nucleotides agree with TRBD1. CDR1 is MNHEY and CDR2 is SVGAGI in the germline V gene. CDR3 length: 15 residues. Trimming at V came to 1 base and at J to 5 bases, leaving 6 bases not matched to a gene. The CDR3 DNA reads as TGTGCCAGCAGTTACTGGGGGACAGGTGGATATGGCTACACCTTC. Translating gives CASSYWGTGGYGYTF.

This clonotype occurred many times. This rearrangement joins TRBV5-1 to TRBJ2-3; D gene ambiguous. Per germline, CDR1 SGHRS and CDR2 YFSETQ. The V end was cut by 2 bases, the J end by 6 bases, with 19 bases between. CDR3 size: 16 residues. CDR3 nucleotides: TGCGCCAGCAGCTTTGGTTTTTTACGGGTTGAGGATACGCAGTATTTT. Residues: CASSFGFLRVEDTQYF.

This clonotype was observed at least ten times. The genes are TRBV30 and TRBJ2-1; 11 positions match TRBD2. The CDR3 has 15 residues. J gave up 4 bases and V 1 base, and 3 bases lay outside the gene matches. Per germline, CDR1 GTSNPN and CDR2 SVGIG (reference sequence). DNA for the CDR3: TGTGCCTGGAGTGCTAGCGGGAGGTTGTACAATGAGCAGTTCTTC. Translating it yields CAWSASGRLYNEQFF.

This clonotype was counted between two and nine times. The chain links TRBV4-1 to TRBJ2-3, with TRBD1 matching 7 bases. The V segment lost 3 bases and the J segment 3 bases; nucleotides outside the gene matches: 12. Germline V gene data show CDR1 as MGHRA and CDR2 as YSYEKL. The CDR3 covers 17 residues. CDR3 sequence (DNA): TGCGCCAGCAGCCACACCGCGACAGGGAGAAGTACAGATACGCAGTATTTT. This sequence encodes CASSHTATGRSTDTQYF.

This clonotype was seen ten or more times. The CDR3 DNA sequence: TGTGCCAGCAGTTCGACTAGCGGACTCTACGAGCAGTACTTC. Translated, it gives CASSSTSGLYEQYF. The genes are TRBV28 and TRBJ2-7; 9 bases are shared with TRBD2. The trim removed 4 bases at V and 3 bases at J, leaving 4 bases unmatched. CDR1 and CDR2 (germline): MDHEN, SYDVKM. The CDR3 covers 14 residues.

This clonotype was recorded many times. This rearrangement joins TRBV7-3 to TRBJ2-1; a possible D gene is TRBD1 (6 bases). Germline CDR1 is SGHTA and CDR2 is FQGTGA. With 0 bases removed from V and 4 bases from J, the gap between germline ends came to 10 bases. The CDR3 contains 15 residues. The chain's CDR3 is CASSLTWGHYNEQFF. CDR3 bases: TGTGCCAGCAGCTTAACATGGGGGCATTACAATGAGCAGTTCTTC.

This clonotype was observed at least ten times. The V call is TRBV12-3 or TRBV12-4, the J call TRBJ2-1; D might be TRBD1 (6 bases). V was shortened by 5 bases and J by 3 bases, with 14 bases between the two germline ends. The CDR3 is 15 amino acids. For the CDR3, the DNA is TGTGCCAGCAGTCACTACGGGACAAACTACAATGAGCAGTTCTTC. It yields the protein CASSHYGTNYNEQFF.